Below, 14 T cell receptor beta chains from the same sample are listed, as sequenced in a study of breast tumors, draining lymph nodes, adjacent tissues (dated by TCRdb to about 2016). The protocol used for the library was multiplex PCR. Sequencer: Illumina HiSeq 2000. TCRdb reworked the public reads: Q25 trimming with fastp, MiXCR clone assembly, productive beta chains retained. Every CDR3 protein is listed once, alongside the most common genes and DNA of its rows. For this sample there are 200,000 to 300,000 distinct CDR3 sequences; about 30% appear just once. The biggest ten clones account for 0.85% to 1.2% of the sample. Lymph node samples came from the axillary draining lymph nodes of breast cancer patients. Sequenced input: axillary lymph node tissue. Receptors were obtained from a female donor with breast cancer. Some clones in this sample may be carry-over from other donors' samples.

This clonotype was recorded at least ten times. This chain joins TRBV20-1 and TRBJ2-5; TRBD2 aligns across 9 bases. The trim removed 0 bases at V and 5 bases at J, leaving 7 bases unmatched. The germline gives CDR1 DFQATT, CDR2 SNEGSKA (reference sequence). The CDR3 extends over 15 amino acids. The CDR3 here is CSARDVAGEVETQYF. The CDR3 DNA follows: TGCAGTGCTAGAGATGTAGCGGGAGAGGTGGAGACCCAGTACTTC.

This clonotype showed up many times. The chain has TRBV12-3 or TRBV12-4 and TRBJ2-1; TRBD2 matches at 7 bases. This CDR3 is built from 14 residues. J gave up 5 bases and V 7 bases, and 8 bases lay outside the gene matches. The CDR3 DNA reads TGTGCCAGCAACTTTGGGACTACAAACAATGAGCAGTTCTTC. Translated, it gives CASNFGTTNNEQFF.

On this clonotype itself: A read error is possible here, since a much larger clone lies one base away. This chain connects TRBV6-4 to TRBJ1-5, with 9 bases that match TRBD1. CDR1 MRHNA and CDR2 SNTAGT come from the germline V gene. The CDR3 spans 15 residues. The CDR3 DNA sequence: TGTGCCAGCAGTGATTACACAGGGGGCGGTCAGCCCCAGCGTTTT. Translating gives CASSDYTGGGQPQRF.

This clonotype has a count of ten or more. This chain uses TRBV7-8 with TRBJ2-1; D is perhaps TRBD2 (5 bases). The germline gives CDR1 SGHVS, CDR2 FQNEAQ. V lost 2 bases to trimming and J lost 14 bases, with 10 bases between them. This CDR3 contains 11 residues. CDR3 sequence: CASSLLDSEFF. The CDR3 bases are TGTGCCAGCAGCTTATTGGACTCCGAGTTCTTC.

This clonotype has at least ten counts. The chain recombines TRBV12-3 or TRBV12-4 with TRBJ1-2; 11 bases are a match to TRBD1. Germline trimming cut 3 bases from V and 5 bases from J; bases unmatched to any gene: 8. The CDR3 contains 16 residues. In nucleotides, the CDR3 is TGTGCCAGCAGTTTCTCGGGGGACAGGGGGAAATATGGCTACACCTTC. Its protein product is CASSFSGDRGKYGYTF.

This clonotype was counted ten times or more. Written as DNA, the CDR3 is TGTGCCAGTAGCAAAATAGCGGGAGGGCTGACAGATACGCAGTATTTT. Encoded protein: CASSKIAGGLTDTQYF. The V gene is TRBV19, the J gene TRBJ2-3, with 11 positions matching TRBD2. This CDR3 contains 16 residues. Germline trimming cut 6 bases from V and 3 bases from J; bases unmatched to any gene: 8. CDR1 and CDR2 from the germline V gene are LNHDA and SQIVND (reference sequence). Filled out from reference TRBV19 and TRBJ2-3, the complete variable domain reads DGGITQSPKYLFRKEGQNVTLSCEQNLNHDAMYWYRQDPGQGLRLIYYSQIVNDFQKGDIAEGYSVSREKKESFPLTVTSAQKNPTAFYLCASSKIAGGLTDTQYFGPGTRLTVL.

This clonotype has ten or more counts. The V call is TRBV20-1, the J call TRBJ2-5; the D gene is possibly TRBD1 (6 bases). This CDR3 region has 14 residues. The germline CDR1 and CDR2 sequences are DFQATT and SNEGSKA (reference sequence). The V gene lost 0 bases and the J gene lost 4 bases, with 12 bases spanning the gap. CDR3: CSARDLTGIETQYF. The DNA of the CDR3 is TGCAGTGCTAGAGACCTCACAGGGATAGAGACCCAGTACTTC.

There are many counts of this clonotype. The V gene is TRBV5-6, the J gene TRBJ2-3; D remains ambiguous. CDR3 length: 14 amino acids. V lost 4 bases and J lost 1, with 10 bases in between. Germline CDR1 reads SGHDT; CDR2 reads YYEEEE. In nucleotides, the CDR3 is TGTGCCAGCAGCAAACTCAGAGGCACAGATACGCAGTATTTT. It specifies CASSKLRGTDTQYF.

About this clonotype: One base away lies a much larger clone, so this may be a sequencing read error. J is TRBJ2-7 and V is TRBV6-5, with 12 bases identical to TRBD1. The CDR3 length is 16 residues. Germline assignment: CDR1 MNHEY and CDR2 SVGAGI. The chain's CDR3 is CASSSYRDRGRGERYF. CDR3 DNA: TGTGCCAGCAGTTCCTACCGGGACAGGGGGCGAGGCGAGCGGTACTTC.

The chain carries TRBV2 and TRBJ1-5; D unclear. The V end lost 8 bases, the J end lost 2 bases, and 16 bases lay between the germline ends. Germline V gene data show CDR1 as SNHLY and CDR2 as FYNNEI. This CDR3 comprises 15 residues. The CDR3 DNA is TGTGCCAGCGGTGGAAGGGCCAATGGCAATCAGCCCCAGCATTTT. Amino acids: CASGGRANGNQPQHF.

A note on this clonotype: A junction end diverges from the germline sequence, so it may reflect a read error. The rearrangement links TRBV7-2 to TRBJ1-1; D is unresolved. Germline CDR1 and CDR2: SGHTA and FQGNSA. This CDR3 spans 14 amino acids. The CDR3 nucleotides read TGTGCTAGCAGCTTAGTAGGGAGCGTACTTGAAGCTTTCTTT. It encodes CASSLVGSVLEAFF.

This chain connects TRBV12-3 or TRBV12-4 to TRBJ2-3; 10 bases line up with TRBD2. Unmatched junction bases numbered 10, after V lost 7 bases and J lost 9 bases. The CDR3 loop spans 14 amino acids. As DNA, the CDR3 is TGTGCCAGCAAACCCCTTCCGGGACTAGCGACGCAGTATTTT. As protein: CASKPLPGLATQYF.

Points on this clonotype: A much larger clone sits a single nucleotide away, making a read error possible. In this CDR3 the conserved last residue, phenylalanine or tryptophan, is missing, so a read error is likely. V is TRBV5-4 and J is TRBJ2-1, with 10 bases identical to TRBD2. CDR1 and CDR2 (germline): SGHNT, YYREEE (reference sequence). CDR3 length equals 15 residues. With V trimmed by 5 bases and J by 4 bases, 6 bases remained unmatched. CDR3 bases: TGTGCCAGCAGTCCAGCGGGAGGGCGTTACAATGAGCAGTTCCTC. Translated, it gives CASSPAGGRYNEQFL.

This clonotype has only a few counts. The rearrangement joins TRBV4-1 to TRBJ2-1; D is perhaps TRBD1 (5 bases). V shed 2 bases and J shed 1 base, with 12 bases lying between them. Germline V gene sequence: CDR1 MGHRA, CDR2 YSYEKL. The CDR3 length is 16 residues. For the CDR3, the DNA is TGCGCCAGCAGCCAAACCAGGGTTAGGTCCTACAATGAGCAGTTCTTC. Protein product: CASSQTRVRSYNEQFF.